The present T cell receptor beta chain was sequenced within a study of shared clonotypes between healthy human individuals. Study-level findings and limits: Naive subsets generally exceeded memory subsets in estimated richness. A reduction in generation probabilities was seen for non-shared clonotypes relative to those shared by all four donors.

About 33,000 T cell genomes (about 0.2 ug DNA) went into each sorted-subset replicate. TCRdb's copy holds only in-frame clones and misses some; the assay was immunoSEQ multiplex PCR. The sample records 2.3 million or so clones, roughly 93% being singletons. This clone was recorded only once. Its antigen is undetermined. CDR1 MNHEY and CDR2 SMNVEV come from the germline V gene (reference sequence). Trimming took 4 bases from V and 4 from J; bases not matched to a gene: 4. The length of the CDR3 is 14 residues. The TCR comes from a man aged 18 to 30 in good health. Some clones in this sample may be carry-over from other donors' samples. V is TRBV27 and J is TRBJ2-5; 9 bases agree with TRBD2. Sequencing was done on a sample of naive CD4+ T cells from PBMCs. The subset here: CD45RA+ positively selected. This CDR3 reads CASSSGTSPETQYF. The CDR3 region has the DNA TGTGCCAGCAGTTCCGGGACTAGCCCAGAGACCCAGTACTTC.